This T cell receptor beta chain is drawn from a study of blood T cell repertoires in COVID-19. Repertoires were generated with immunoSEQ multiplex PCR, while TCRdb's copy carries only in-frame clones and drops some. The data show approximately 85,000 clones, approximately 80% seen once. This TCR derives from a woman between 65 and 79 years old with active or convalescent COVID-19. Sequencing was carried out using peripheral blood.

The CDR3 sequence: CASSQASSGGTDTQYF. CDR3 DNA: TGCGCCAGCAGCCAGGCATCTAGCGGGGGCACAGATACGCAGTATTTT. The genes are TRBV4-1 and TRBJ2-3; 9 bases are shared with TRBD2. V was pared by 3 bases and J by 1 base, with 5 bases of the junction left unmatched. The CDR3 is 16 residues long. CDR1 is MGHRA and CDR2 is YSYEKL in the germline V gene.